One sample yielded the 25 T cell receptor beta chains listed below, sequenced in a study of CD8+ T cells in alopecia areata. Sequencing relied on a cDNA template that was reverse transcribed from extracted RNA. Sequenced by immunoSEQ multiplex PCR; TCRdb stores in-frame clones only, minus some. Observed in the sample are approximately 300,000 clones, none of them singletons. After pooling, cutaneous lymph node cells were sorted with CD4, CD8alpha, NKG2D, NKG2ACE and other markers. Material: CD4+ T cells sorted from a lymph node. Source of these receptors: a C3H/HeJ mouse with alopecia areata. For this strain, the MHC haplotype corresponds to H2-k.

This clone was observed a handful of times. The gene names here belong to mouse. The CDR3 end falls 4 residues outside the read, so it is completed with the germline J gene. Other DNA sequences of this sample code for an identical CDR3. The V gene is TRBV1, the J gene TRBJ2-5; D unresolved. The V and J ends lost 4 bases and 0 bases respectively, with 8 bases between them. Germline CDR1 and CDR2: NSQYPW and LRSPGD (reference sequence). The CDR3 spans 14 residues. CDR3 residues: CTCSGTINQDTQYF. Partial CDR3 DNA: TGCACCTGCAGTGGAACTATTAACCAAGAC.

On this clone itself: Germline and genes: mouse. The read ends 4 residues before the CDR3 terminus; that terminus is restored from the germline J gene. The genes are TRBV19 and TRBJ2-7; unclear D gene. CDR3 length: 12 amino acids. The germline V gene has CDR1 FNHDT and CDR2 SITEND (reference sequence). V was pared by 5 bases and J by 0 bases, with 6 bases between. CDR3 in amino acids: CASRTLSYEQYF. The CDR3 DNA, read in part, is TGTGCCAGCAGGACACTCTCCTAT.

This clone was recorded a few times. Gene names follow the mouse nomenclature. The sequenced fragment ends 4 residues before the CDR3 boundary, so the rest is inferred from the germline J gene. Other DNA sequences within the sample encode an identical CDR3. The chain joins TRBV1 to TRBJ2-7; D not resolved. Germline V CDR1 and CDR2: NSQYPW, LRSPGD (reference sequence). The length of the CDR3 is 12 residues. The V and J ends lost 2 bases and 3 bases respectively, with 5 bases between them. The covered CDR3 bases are TGCACCTGCAGTGCAACAGTCTAT. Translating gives CTCSATVY. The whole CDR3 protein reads CTCSATVYEQYF.

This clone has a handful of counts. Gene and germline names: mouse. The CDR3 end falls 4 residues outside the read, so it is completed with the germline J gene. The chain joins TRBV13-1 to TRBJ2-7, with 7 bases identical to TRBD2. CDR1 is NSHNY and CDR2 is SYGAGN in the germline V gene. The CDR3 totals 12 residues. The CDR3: CASSWGEDEQYF. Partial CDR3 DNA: TGTGCCAGCAGTTGGGGGGAGGAT.

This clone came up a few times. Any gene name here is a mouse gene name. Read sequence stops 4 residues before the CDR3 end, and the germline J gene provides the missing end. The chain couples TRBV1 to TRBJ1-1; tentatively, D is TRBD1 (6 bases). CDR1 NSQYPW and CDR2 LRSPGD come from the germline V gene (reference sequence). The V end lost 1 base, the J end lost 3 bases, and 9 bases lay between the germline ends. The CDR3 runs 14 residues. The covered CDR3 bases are TGCACCTGCAGTGCAGGAGGGGGGGACACA. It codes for CTCSAGGGDT. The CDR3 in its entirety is CTCSAGGGDTEVFF.

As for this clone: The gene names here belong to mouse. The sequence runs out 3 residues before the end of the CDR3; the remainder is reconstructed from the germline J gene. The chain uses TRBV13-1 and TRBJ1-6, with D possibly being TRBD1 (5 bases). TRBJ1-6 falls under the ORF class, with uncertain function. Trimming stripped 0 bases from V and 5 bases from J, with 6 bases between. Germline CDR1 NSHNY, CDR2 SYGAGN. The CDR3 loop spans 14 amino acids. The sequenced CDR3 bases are TGTGCCAGCAGTGATGCGACAGATAATTCGCCC. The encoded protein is CASSDATDNSP. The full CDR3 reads CASSDATDNSPLYF.

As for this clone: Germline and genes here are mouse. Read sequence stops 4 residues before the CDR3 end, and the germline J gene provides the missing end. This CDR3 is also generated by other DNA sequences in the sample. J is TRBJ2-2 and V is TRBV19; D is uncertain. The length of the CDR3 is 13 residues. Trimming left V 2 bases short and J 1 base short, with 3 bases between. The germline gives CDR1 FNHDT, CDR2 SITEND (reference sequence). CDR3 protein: CASSILNTGQLYF. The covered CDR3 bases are TGTGCCAGCAGTATCCTAAACACCGGG.

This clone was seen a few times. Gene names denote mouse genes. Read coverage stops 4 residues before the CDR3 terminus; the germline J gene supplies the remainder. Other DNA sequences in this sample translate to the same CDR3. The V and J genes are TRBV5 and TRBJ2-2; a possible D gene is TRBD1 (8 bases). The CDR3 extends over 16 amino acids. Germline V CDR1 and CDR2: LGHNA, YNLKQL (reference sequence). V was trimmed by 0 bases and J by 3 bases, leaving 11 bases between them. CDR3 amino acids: CASSQEQGGDTGQLYF. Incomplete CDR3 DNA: TGTGCCAGCAGCCAAGAACAGGGGGGGGACACCGGG.

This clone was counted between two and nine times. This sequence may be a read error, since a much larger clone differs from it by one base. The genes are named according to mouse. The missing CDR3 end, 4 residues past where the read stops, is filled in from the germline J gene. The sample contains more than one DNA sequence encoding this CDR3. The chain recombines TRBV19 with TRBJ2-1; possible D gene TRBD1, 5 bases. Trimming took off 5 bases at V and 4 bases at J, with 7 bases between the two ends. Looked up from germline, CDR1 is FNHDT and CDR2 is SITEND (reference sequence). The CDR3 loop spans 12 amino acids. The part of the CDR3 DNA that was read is TGTGCCAGCAGGGACAAATATGCT. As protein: CASRDKYA. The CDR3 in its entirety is CASRDKYAEQFF.

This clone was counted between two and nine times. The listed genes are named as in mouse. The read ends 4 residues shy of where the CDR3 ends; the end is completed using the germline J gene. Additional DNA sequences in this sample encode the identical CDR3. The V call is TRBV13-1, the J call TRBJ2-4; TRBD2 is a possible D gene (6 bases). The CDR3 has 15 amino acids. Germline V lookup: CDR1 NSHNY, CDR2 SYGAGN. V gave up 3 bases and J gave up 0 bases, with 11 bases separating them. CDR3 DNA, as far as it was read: TGTGCCAGCAGTGGTCTCGGGGGGAGTCAAAAC. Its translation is CASSGLGGSQN. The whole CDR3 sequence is CASSGLGGSQNTLYF.

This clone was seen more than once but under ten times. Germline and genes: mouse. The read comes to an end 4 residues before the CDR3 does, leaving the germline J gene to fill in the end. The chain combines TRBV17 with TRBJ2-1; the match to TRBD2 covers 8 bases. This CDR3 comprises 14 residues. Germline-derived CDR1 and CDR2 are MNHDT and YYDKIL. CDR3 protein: CASSRDPGGAEQFF. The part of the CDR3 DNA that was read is TGTGCTAGCAGTAGAGATCCTGGGGGGGCT.

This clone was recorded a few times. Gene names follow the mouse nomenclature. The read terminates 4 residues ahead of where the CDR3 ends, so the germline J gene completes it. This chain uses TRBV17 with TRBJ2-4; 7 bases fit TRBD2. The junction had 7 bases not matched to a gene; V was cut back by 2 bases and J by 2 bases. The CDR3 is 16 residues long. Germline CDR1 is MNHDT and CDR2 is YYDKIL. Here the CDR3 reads CASSRNPGGVQNTLYF. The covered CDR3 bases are TGTGCTAGCAGTAGAAACCCCGGGGGGGTTCAAAAC.

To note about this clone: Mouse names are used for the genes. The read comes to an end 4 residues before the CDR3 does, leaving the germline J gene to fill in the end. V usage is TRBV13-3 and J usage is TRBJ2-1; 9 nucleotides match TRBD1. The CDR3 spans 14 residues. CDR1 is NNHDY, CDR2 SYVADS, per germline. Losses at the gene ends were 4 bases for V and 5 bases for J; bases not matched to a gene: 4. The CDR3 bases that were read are TGTGCCAGCAGTCCTGACAGGGGGGATGCT. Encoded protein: CASSPDRGDA. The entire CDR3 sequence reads CASSPDRGDAEQFF.

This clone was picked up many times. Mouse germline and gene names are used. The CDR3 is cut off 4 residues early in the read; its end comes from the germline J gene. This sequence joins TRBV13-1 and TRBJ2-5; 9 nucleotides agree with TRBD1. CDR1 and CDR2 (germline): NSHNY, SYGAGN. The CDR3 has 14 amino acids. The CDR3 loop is CASSATGTGDTQYF. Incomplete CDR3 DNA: TGTGCCAGCAGTGCTACCGGGACAGGGGAC.

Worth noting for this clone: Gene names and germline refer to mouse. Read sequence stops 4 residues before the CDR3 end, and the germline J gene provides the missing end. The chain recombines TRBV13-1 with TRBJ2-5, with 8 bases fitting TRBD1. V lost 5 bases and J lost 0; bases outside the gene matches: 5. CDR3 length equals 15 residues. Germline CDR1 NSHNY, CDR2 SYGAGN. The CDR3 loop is CASSPGGFNQDTQYF. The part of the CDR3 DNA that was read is TGTGCCAGCAGCCCAGGGGGCTTTAACCAAGAC.

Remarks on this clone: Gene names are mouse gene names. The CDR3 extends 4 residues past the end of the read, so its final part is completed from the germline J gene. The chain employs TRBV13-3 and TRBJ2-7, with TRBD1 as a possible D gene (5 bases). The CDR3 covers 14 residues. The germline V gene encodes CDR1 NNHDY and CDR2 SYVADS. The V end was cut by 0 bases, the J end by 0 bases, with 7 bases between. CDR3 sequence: CASSDGTTSYEQYF. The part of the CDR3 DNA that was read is TGTGCCAGCAGTGATGGGACAACCTCCTAT.

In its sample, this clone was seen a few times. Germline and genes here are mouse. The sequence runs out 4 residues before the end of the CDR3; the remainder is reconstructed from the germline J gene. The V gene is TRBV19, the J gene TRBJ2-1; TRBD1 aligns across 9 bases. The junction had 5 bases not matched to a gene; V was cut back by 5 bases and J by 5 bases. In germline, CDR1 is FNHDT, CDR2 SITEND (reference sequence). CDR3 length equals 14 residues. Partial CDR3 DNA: TGTGCCAGCAGGCACAGGGGGCCGAATGCT. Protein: CASRHRGPNA. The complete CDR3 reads CASRHRGPNAEQFF.

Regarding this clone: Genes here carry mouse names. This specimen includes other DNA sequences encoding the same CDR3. The CDR3 DNA, read in part, is TGTGCCAGCAGTGATGTCAGGACAAACTCC. This gives the protein CASSDVRTNS. The CDR3 reads in full as CASSDVRTNSDYTF. V is TRBV13-3 and J is TRBJ1-2, with D hard to call. The CDR3 is cut off 4 residues early in the read; its end comes from the germline J gene. Germline assignment: CDR1 NNHDY and CDR2 SYVADS. The germline V and J ends were trimmed by 0 bases and 0 bases, with 6 bases remaining between them. The length of the CDR3 is 14 residues.

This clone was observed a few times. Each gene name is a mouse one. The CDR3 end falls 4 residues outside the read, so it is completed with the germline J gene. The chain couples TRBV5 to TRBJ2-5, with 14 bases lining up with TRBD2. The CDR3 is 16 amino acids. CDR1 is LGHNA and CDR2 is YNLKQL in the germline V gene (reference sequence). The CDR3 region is CASSQGLGGRIDTQYF. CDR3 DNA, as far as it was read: TGTGCCAGCAGCCAGGGACTGGGGGGGCGCATAGAC.

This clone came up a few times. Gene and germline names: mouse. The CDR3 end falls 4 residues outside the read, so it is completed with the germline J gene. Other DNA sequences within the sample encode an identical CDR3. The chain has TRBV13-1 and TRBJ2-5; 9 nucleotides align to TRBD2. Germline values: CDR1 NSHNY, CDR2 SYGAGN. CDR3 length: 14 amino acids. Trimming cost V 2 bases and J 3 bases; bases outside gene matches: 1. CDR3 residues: CASSEDWGQDTQYF. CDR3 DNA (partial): TGTGCCAGCAGTGAAGACTGGGGGCAAGAC.

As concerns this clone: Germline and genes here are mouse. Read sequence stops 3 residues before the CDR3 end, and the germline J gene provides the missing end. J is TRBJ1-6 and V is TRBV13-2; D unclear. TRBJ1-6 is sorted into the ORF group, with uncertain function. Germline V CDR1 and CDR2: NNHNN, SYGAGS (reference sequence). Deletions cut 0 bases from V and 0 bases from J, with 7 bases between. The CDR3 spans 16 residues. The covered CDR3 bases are TGTGCCAGCGGTGATGTCCAGAATTCCTATAATTCGCCC. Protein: CASGDVQNSYNSP. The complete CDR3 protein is CASGDVQNSYNSPLYF.

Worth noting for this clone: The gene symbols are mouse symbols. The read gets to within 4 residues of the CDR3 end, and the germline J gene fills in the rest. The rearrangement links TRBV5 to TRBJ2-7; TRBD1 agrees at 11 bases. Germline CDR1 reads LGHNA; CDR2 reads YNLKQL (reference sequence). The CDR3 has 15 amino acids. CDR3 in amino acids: CASSQVQGQGDEQYF. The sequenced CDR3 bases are TGTGCCAGCAGCCAAGTCCAGGGACAGGGGGAT.

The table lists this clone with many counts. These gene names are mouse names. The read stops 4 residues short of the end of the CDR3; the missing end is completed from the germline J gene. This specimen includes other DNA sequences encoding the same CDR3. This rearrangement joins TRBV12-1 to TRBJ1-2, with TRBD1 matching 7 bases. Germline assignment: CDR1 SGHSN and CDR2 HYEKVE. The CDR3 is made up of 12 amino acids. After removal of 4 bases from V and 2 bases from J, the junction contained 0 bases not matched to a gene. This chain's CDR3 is CASSQGNSDYTF. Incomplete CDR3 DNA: TGTGCCAGCTCACAGGGGAACTCC. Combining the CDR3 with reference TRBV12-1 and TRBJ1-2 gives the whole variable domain DSGVVQSPRHIIKEKGGRSVLTCIPISGHSNVVWYQQTLGKELKFLIQHYEKVERDKGFLPSRFSVQQFDDYHSEMNMSALELEDSAMYFCASSQGNSDYTFGSGTRLLVI.

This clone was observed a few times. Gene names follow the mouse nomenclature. This chain's CDR3 is CASSQLGTTNSDYTF. CDR3 DNA (partial): TGTGCCAGCAGCCAGCTCGGGACAACAAACTCC. V gene TRBV5 combines with J gene TRBJ1-2; maybe TRBD1 (6 bases). From the germline J gene comes the end of the CDR3, since the read stops 4 residues before it. Trimming removed 3 bases at V and 0 bases at J, with 11 bases between. Germline values: CDR1 LGHNA, CDR2 YNLKQL (reference sequence). This CDR3 contains 15 residues.

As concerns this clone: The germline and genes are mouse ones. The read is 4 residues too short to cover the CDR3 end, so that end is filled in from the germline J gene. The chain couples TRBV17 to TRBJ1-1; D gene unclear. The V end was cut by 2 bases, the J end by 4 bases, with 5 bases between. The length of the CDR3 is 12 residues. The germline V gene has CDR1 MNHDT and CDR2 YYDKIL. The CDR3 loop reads CASSRLGTEVFF. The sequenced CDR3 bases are TGTGCTAGCAGTAGACTGGGCACA.